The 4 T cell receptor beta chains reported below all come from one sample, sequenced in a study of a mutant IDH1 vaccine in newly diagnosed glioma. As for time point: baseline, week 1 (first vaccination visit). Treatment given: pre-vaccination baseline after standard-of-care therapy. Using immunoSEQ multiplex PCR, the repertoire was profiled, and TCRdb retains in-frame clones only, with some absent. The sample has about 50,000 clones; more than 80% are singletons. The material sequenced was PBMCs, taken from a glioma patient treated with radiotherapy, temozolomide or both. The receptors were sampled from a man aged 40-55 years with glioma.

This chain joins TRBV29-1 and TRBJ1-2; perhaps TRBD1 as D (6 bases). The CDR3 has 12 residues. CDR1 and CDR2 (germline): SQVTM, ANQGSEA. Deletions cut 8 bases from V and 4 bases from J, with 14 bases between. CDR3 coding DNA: TGCAGCTTTTCAGGGGTATCCTATGGCTACACCTTC. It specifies CSFSGVSYGYTF.

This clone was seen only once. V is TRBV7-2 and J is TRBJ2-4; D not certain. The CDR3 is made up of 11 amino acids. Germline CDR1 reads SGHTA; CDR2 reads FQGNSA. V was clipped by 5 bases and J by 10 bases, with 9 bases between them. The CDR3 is CASSPLDIQYF. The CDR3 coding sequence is TGTGCCAGCAGCCCCCTGGATATTCAGTACTTC.

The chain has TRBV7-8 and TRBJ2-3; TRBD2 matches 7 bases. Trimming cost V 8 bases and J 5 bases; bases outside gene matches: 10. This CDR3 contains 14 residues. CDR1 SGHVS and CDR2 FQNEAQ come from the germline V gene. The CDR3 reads CASGEGAGEDTQYF. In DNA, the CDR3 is TGTGCCAGCGGCGAAGGGGCGGGGGAAGATACGCAGTATTTT.

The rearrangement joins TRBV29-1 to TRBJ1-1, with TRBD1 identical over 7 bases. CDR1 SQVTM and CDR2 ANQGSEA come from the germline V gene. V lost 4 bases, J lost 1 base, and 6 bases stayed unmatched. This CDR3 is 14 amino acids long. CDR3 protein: CSVGPGGQNTEAFF. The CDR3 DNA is TGCAGCGTTGGTCCAGGGGGTCAGAACACTGAAGCTTTCTTT.